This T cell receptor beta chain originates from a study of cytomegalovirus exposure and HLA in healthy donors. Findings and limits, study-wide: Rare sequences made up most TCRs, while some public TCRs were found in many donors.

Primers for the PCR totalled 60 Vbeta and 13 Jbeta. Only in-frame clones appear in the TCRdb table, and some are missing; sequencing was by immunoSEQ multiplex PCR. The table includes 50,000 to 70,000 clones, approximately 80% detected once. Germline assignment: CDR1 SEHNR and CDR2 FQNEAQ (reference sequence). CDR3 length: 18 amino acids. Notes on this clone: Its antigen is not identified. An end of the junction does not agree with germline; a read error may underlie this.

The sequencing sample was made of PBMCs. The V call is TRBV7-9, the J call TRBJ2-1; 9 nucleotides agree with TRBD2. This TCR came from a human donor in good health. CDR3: CSSSAQSGLAIGYNEQFF. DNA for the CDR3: TGTTCCAGCAGCGCACAAAGTGGACTAGCGATAGGATACAATGAGCAGTTCTTC.